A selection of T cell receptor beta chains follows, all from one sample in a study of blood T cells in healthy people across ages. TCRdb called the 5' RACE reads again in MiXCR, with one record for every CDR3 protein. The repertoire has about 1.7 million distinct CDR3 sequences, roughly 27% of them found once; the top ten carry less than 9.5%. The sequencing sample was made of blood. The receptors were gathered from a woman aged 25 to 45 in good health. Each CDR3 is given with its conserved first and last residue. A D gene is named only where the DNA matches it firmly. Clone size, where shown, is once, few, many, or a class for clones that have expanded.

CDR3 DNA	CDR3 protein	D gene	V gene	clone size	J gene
TGTGCCATCAACCCAAACGGGAGATGGACAGATACGCAGTATTTT	CAINPNGRWTDTQYF	NA	TRBV10-3	NA	TRBJ2-3
TGTGCCAGCAGCGAATGGACCGGGGGCATCCAAGAGACCCAGTACTTC	CASSEWTGGIQETQYF	NA	TRBV7-6	many	TRBJ2-5
TGCGCCAGCAGCTCCCCGGGACTAGCCGACTCAAAAAACATTCAGTACTTC	CASSSPGLADSKNIQYF	TRBD2	TRBV5-1	NA	TRBJ2-4
TGTGCCAGCAGTGCTCTATCGTCAGATACGCAGTATTTT	CASSALSSDTQYF	NA	TRBV12-3/TRBV12-4	few	TRBJ2-3
TGTGCCAGCAGCTTCGGTGTGGGCGCGGGGGAGACCCAGTACTTC	CASSFGVGAGETQYF	NA	TRBV7-2	few	TRBJ2-5
TGTGCCAGCAGTGAGCGGTCTGCTCCCTACGAGCAGTACTTC	CASSERSAPYEQYF	NA	TRBV6-1	many	TRBJ2-7
TGTGCCAGCAGGGGGACACAGGATGGCTACACCTTC	CASRGTQDGYTF	NA	TRBV2	few	TRBJ1-2
TGTGCCAGCACCACTCGACACACCGGAGAGCTGTTTTTT	CASTTRHTGELFF	NA	TRBV12-3/TRBV12-4	once	TRBJ2-2
TGTGCCAGCAGTTTAGGGAGTGACTATGGCTACACCTTC	CASSLGSDYGYTF	NA	TRBV12-3/TRBV12-4	many	TRBJ1-2
TGTGCCAGCAGTTTATTCGCAACTAATGAAAAACTGTTTTTT	CASSLFATNEKLFF	NA	TRBV12-3/TRBV12-4	few	TRBJ1-4
TGTGCCAGCAGTTACTCGGGCGGGAGGTCACATGAGCAGTTCTTC	CASSYSGGRSHEQFF	TRBD2	TRBV6-2/TRBV6-3	NA	TRBJ2-1
TGTGCCAGCAGCCGCACAGTAGGGGCCATAGAGACCCAGTACTTC	CASSRTVGAIETQYF	NA	TRBV7-3	NA	TRBJ2-5
TGTGCCCCGGCGTTGGATACGCAGTATTTT	CAPALDTQYF	NA	TRBV24-1	NA	TRBJ2-3
TGCGCCAGCAGCCAAGGGCTAGCGGGGGGGCGGGAGCAGTACTTC	CASSQGLAGGREQYF	TRBD2	TRBV4-1	NA	TRBJ2-7
TGTGCCAGCAGCGTTGGCGGAACCCCTCCGGCTGAGCAGTTCTTC	CASSVGGTPPAEQFF	NA	TRBV9	many	TRBJ2-1
TGTGCCAGCAGTTACTGGGGTCCGGAACCAACTAATGAAAAACTGTTTTTT	CASSYWGPEPTNEKLFF	NA	TRBV6-6	many	TRBJ1-4
TGTGCCAGCAGCTCTGGAGGCGGAGGTTGGCGCTCCTATAATTCACCCCTCCACTTT	CASSSGGGGWRSYNSPLHF	NA	TRBV11-2	NA	TRBJ1-6
TGTGCCAGCAGCTTATCAGGACTAGCGATTGTCAATGTGCAGTTCTTC	CASSLSGLAIVNVQFF	TRBD2	TRBV7-2	NA	TRBJ2-1
TGTACCAGCAGTTTGAGCTCCTACGAGCAGTTCTTC	CTSSLSSYEQFF	NA	TRBV28	NA	TRBJ2-1
TGTGCCAGCAACCCAGGACTAGCGGACCGCGGCGGGACCCAGTACTTC	CASNPGLADRGGTQYF	TRBD2	TRBV5-5	NA	TRBJ2-5
TGTGCCATCAGTGAGCAGGCCCACTTTAGCACAGATACGCAGTATTTT	CAISEQAHFSTDTQYF	NA	TRBV10-3	many	TRBJ2-3